Following are 14 T cell receptor beta chains from one sample sequenced in a study of shared T cell receptors in the human thymus. Produced via immunoSEQ multiplex PCR; TCRdb's table is partial and in-frame only. The sample lists some 640,000 clones; 87% were seen once. This same sample was also taken into another study, of human thymus T cells.

The sequencing sample was made of thymocytes. Source of these receptors: a boy younger than two with a congenital heart defect.

The chain has TRBV6-5 and TRBJ2-2; possibly TRBD2 for D (6 bases). Trimming stripped 7 bases from V and 6 bases from J, with 9 bases between. CDR1 and CDR2 from the germline V gene are MNHEY and SVGAGI. The CDR3 covers 12 residues. This CDR3 is CASISSAGELFF. The DNA of the CDR3 is TGTGCCAGCATTTCTAGCGCCGGGGAGCTGTTTTTT.

The count of this clone is one. This rearrangement joins TRBV5-1 to TRBJ1-3; possibly TRBD1 for D (6 bases). The CDR3 extends over 17 amino acids. Per germline, CDR1 SGHRS and CDR2 YFSETQ. Trimming took 4 bases from V and 2 from J, leaving 19 bases between them. Here the CDR3 reads CASSISERGAPGNTIYF. The CDR3 nucleotides read TGCGCCAGCAGCATCTCGGAGCGGGGGGCGCCTGGAAACACCATATATTTT.

V usage is TRBV18 and J usage is TRBJ2-3; possibly TRBD1 for D (5 bases). This CDR3 contains 15 residues. Germline CDR1 reads KGHSH; CDR2 reads LQKENI. The germline V and J ends were trimmed by 5 bases and 2 bases, with 14 bases remaining between them. CDR3 DNA: TGTGCCAGCTCATCGGGCAGGGCGGTCACAGATACGCAGTATTTT. It specifies CASSSGRAVTDTQYF. Full variable domain (missing parts from reference TRBV18 and TRBJ2-3): NAGVMQNPRHLVRRRGQEARLRCSPMKGHSHVYWYRQLPEEGLKFMVYLQKENIIDESGMPKERFSAEFPKEGPSILRIQQVVRGDSAAYFCASSSGRAVTDTQYFGPGTRLTVL.

Here the CDR3 DNA reads TGTGCCAGCAGCGAGATCCTGAGCACAGATACGCAGTATTTT. It yields the protein CASSEILSTDTQYF. This chain joins TRBV27 and TRBJ2-3; unclear D gene. Germline V lookup: CDR1 MNHEY, CDR2 SMNVEV (reference sequence). This CDR3 spans 14 amino acids. The V end lost 6 bases, the J end lost 0 bases, and 10 bases lay between the germline ends.

V gene TRBV19 combines with J gene TRBJ2-1; perhaps TRBD2 as D (6 bases). The CDR3 spans 15 residues. The germline gives CDR1 LNHDA, CDR2 SQIVND (reference sequence). The V gene lost 6 bases and the J gene lost 3 bases, with 15 bases spanning the gap. The CDR3 here is CASSHSGTHYNEQFF. The CDR3, as DNA: TGTGCCAGTAGCCATAGCGGCACACACTACAATGAGCAGTTCTTC.

The chain couples TRBV2 to TRBJ2-2, with 12 positions matching TRBD1. Germline trimming cut 6 bases from V and 5 bases from J; bases unmatched to any gene: 4. This CDR3 region has 15 residues. Germline CDR1 is SNHLY and CDR2 is FYNNEI. In DNA, the CDR3 is TGTGCCAGCAGGGGGACAGGGGGCAAGACCGGGGAGCTGTTTTTT. This encodes CASRGTGGKTGELFF.

DNA for the CDR3: TGTGCCAGCAGCCAACAGGGGTCGGGAGATACGCAGTATTTT. It is translated as CASSQQGSGDTQYF. The V and J genes are TRBV14 and TRBJ2-3; a possible D gene is TRBD1 (6 bases). The CDR3 totals 14 residues. V dropped 2 bases and J dropped 5 bases, with 11 bases sitting between them. CDR1 is SGHDN, CDR2 FVKESK, per germline.

The genes are TRBV6-1 and TRBJ2-3, with TRBD2 matching 9 bases. Trimming took 3 bases from V and 2 from J; bases not matched to a gene: 15. From germline, CDR1 is MNHNS and CDR2 SASEGT. This CDR3 region has 19 residues. The chain's CDR3 is CASSDPRTGAGGLTDTQYF. The CDR3 DNA follows: TGTGCCAGCAGTGATCCGCGGACGGGAGCGGGGGGCCTCACAGATACGCAGTATTTT.

The chain links TRBV4-3 to TRBJ1-5; D is undetermined. Trimming removed 3 bases at V and 7 bases at J, with 13 bases between. Looked up from germline, CDR1 is LGHNA and CDR2 is YSLEER. This CDR3 region has 14 residues. Here the CDR3 DNA reads TGCGCCAGCAGCCAGCAGGTACGGGGACAGCCCCAGCATTTT. This encodes CASSQQVRGQPQHF.

The genes are TRBV27 and TRBJ2-5, with 8 bases identical to TRBD1. V shed 7 bases and J 6 bases; nucleotides not matched to a gene: 13. The CDR3 spans 15 residues. Looked up from germline, CDR1 is MNHEY and CDR2 is SMNVEV (reference sequence). The CDR3 region has the DNA TGTGCCAGCAAAACGACAGGGGCCGGATCGAAGACCCAGTACTTC. Translated: CASKTTGAGSKTQYF.

This chain joins TRBV9 and TRBJ2-1; 8 positions agree with TRBD2. From germline, CDR1 is SGDLS and CDR2 YYNGEE. V trimming: 0 bases; J trimming: 8 bases; junction bases outside the gene matches: 7. This CDR3 contains 15 residues. CDR3: CASSVERSGGYEQFF. CDR3 DNA: TGTGCCAGCAGCGTAGAAAGGTCGGGGGGGTATGAGCAGTTCTTC.

The table lists this clone with a few counts. The chain couples TRBV4-3 to TRBJ1-3; 9 nucleotides match TRBD1. Germline V gene data show CDR1 as LGHNA and CDR2 as YSLEER. With V trimmed by 2 bases and J by 3 bases, 5 bases remained unmatched. This CDR3 has 16 amino acids. The DNA of the CDR3 is TGCGCCAGCAGCCAATTGGGACAGGGCGTTGGAAACACCATATATTTT. Translated, it gives CASSQLGQGVGNTIYF.

The V gene is TRBV2, the J gene TRBJ1-1; 8 nucleotides match TRBD1. This CDR3 is built from 15 residues. CDR1 and CDR2 (germline): SNHLY, FYNNEI. J gave up 1 base and V 6 bases, and 7 bases lay outside the gene matches. The DNA of the CDR3 is TGTGCCAGCAGCCCGGGAGACAGGGGGAACACTGAAGCTTTCTTT. It specifies CASSPGDRGNTEAFF.

This chain joins TRBV4-1 and TRBJ2-7; 13 nucleotides line up with TRBD2. Looked up from germline, CDR1 is MGHRA and CDR2 is YSYEKL. This CDR3 region has 17 residues. The trim removed 1 base at V and 2 bases at J, leaving 5 bases unmatched. This CDR3 is CASSQGLAGGIPYEQYF. CDR3 DNA sequence: TGCGCCAGCAGCCAAGGACTAGCGGGAGGTATCCCCTACGAGCAGTACTTC.